The text below deals with one T cell receptor beta chain. The antigen remains undetermined. TCRdb keeps only in-frame clones here, not all; method: immunoSEQ multiplex PCR. The sample records tens of thousands of clones, roughly 79% being singletons. The data are from a study of OX40 agonist ivuxolimab in advanced cancers. Whole-study context: Patients receiving dose escalation had hepatocellular carcinoma, melanoma, renal cell or head and neck cancer. Points from the study as a whole: CD8+ T cells showed, on average, more clonal expansion than CD4+ cells.

The V end lost 6 bases, the J end lost 7 bases, and 12 bases lay between the germline ends. The CDR3 runs 12 residues. Germline values: CDR1 MNHNY, CDR2 SVGAGI (reference sequence). This sample comprised CD4+ or CD8+ T cells sorted from blood, obtained in a trial of the OX40 agonist ivuxolimab. The rearrangement links TRBV6-6 to TRBJ1-2; no firm D call. The sequence derives from an adult with an advanced solid tumor such as melanoma, head and neck, liver or kidney cancer. CDR3 residues: CASRNQGAGYTF. The CDR3 DNA sequence: TGTGCCAGCAGAAACCAAGGCGCTGGCTACACCTTC.